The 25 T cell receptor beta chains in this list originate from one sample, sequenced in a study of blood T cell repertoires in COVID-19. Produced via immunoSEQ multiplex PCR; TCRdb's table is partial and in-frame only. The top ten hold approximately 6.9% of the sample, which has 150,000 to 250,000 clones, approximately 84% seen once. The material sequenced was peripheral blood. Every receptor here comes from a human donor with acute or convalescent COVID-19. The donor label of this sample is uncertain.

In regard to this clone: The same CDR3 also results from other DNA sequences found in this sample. CDR3 amino acids: CASSLGDSPGNTIYF. CDR3 bases: TGTGCCAGCAGCTTAGGAGACAGTCCTGGAAACACCATATATTTT. V usage is TRBV7-9 and J usage is TRBJ1-3; possible D gene TRBD1, 5 bases. Germline CDR1 is SEHNR and CDR2 is FQNEAQ (reference sequence). Trimming stripped 1 base from V and 2 bases from J, with 9 bases between. The CDR3 consists of 15 residues.

CDR3: CASVGLAGEFEQFF. The CDR3 nucleotides are TGTGCCAGCGTGGGACTAGCGGGAGAATTTGAGCAGTTCTTC. V usage is TRBV2 and J usage is TRBJ2-1; 14 bases fit TRBD2. The CDR3 runs 14 residues. Germline CDR1 reads SNHLY; CDR2 reads FYNNEI. Trimming removed 8 bases from V and 9 bases from J; junction bases left unmatched: 6.

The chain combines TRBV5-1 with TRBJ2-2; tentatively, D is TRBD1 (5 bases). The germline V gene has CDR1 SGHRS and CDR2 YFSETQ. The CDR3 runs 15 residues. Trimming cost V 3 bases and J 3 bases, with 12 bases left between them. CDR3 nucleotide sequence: TGCGCCAGCAGCTCCCCGGTAGGGGACACCGGGGAGCTGTTTTTT. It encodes CASSSPVGDTGELFF.

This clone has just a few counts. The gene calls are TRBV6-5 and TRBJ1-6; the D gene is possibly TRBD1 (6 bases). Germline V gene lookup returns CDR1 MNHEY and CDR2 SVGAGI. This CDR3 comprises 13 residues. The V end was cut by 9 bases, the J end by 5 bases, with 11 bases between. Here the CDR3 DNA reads TGTGCCAGTCGTAACAGGGATAATTCACCCCTCCACTTT. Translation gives CASRNRDNSPLHF.

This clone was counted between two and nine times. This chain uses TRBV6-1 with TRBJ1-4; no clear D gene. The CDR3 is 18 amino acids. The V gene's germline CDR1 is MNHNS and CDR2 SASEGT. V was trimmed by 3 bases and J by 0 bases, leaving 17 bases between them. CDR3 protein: CASSDGGVFVATNEKLFF. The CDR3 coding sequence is TGTGCCAGCAGTGACGGCGGGGTGTTCGTTGCAACTAATGAAAAACTGTTTTTT.

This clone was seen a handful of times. CDR3 region: CASSQEASRRTDTQYF. CDR3 nucleotide sequence: TGCGCCAGCAGCCAAGAAGCTAGTAGAAGAACAGATACGCAGTATTTT. The chain joins TRBV4-3 to TRBJ2-3; D is ambiguous. Germline V CDR1 and CDR2: LGHNA, YSLEER. V shed 0 bases and J shed 3 bases, with 13 bases lying between them. This CDR3 comprises 16 residues.

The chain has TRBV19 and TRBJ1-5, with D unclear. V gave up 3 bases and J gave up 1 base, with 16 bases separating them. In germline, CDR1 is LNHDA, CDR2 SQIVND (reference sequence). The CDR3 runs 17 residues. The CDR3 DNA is TGTGCCAGTAGTATCTTTGAAACGGTCGGGAGCAATCAGCCCCAGCATTTT. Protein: CASSIFETVGSNQPQHF.

CDR3 in amino acids: CAISESGAGQGDTQYF. The DNA for the CDR3 is TGTGCCATCAGTGAGTCAGGAGCGGGGCAGGGTGATACGCAGTATTTT. This chain uses TRBV10-3 with TRBJ2-3, with 7 bases lining up with TRBD2. J was trimmed by 6 bases and V by 0 bases; bases with no gene match: 9. The germline V gene has CDR1 ENHRY and CDR2 SYGVKD. This CDR3 contains 16 residues.

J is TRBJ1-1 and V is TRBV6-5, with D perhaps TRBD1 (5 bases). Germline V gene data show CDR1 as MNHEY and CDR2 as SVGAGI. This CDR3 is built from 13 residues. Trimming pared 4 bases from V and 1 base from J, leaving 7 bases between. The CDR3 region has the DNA TGTGCCAGCAGTTCCCAGGGGAACACTGAAGCTTTCTTT. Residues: CASSSQGNTEAFF.

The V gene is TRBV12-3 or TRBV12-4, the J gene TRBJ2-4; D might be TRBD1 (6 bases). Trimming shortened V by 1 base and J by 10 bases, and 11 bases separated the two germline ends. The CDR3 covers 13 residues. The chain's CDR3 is CASSLGRGDIQYF. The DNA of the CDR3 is TGTGCCAGCAGTTTAGGCAGGGGTGATATTCAGTACTTC.

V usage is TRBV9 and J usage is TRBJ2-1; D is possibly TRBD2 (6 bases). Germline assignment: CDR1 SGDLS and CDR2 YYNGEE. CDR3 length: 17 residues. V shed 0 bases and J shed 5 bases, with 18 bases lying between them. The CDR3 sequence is CASSVGPATRSDNEQFF. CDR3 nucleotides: TGTGCCAGCAGCGTAGGCCCCGCGACTAGGTCTGACAATGAGCAGTTCTTC.

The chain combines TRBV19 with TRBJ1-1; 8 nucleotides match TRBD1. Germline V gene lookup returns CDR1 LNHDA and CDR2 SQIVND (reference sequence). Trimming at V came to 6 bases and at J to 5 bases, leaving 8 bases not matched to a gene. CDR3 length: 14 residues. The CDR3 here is CASRIQGVGTEAFF. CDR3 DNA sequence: TGTGCCAGTAGGATACAGGGGGTAGGGACTGAAGCTTTCTTT.

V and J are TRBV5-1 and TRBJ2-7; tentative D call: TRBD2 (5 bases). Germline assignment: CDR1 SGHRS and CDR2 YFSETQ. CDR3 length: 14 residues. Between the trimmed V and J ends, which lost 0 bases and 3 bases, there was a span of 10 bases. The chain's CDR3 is CASSLAASNYEQYF. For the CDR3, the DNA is TGCGCCAGCAGCTTGGCCGCTAGCAACTACGAGCAGTACTTC.

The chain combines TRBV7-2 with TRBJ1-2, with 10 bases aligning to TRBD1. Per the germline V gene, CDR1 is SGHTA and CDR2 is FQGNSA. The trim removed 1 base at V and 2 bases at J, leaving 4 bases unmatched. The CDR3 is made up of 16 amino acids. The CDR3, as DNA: TGTGCCAGCAGCTTAGGGGGGACAGGGGAAAACTATGGCTACACCTTC. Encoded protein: CASSLGGTGENYGYTF.

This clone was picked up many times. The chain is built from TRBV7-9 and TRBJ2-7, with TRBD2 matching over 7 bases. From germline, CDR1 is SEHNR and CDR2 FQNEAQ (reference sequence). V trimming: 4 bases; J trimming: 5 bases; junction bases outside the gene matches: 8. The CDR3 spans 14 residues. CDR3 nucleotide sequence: TGTGCCAGCAGCTCACTAGCGTCCCGGGACGAGCAGTACTTC. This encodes CASSSLASRDEQYF.

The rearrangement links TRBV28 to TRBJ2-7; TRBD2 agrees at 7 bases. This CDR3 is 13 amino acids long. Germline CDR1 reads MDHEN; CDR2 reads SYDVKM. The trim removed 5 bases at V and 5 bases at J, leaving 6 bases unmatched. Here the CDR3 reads CASSTAGVNEQYF. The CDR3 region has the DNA TGTGCCAGCAGTACGGCGGGAGTCAACGAGCAGTACTTC.

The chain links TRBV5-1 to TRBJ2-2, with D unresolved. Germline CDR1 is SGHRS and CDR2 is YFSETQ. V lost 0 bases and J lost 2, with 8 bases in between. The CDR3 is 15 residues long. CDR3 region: CASSLEALNTGELFF. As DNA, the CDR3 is TGCGCCAGCAGCTTGGAAGCCCTAAACACCGGGGAGCTGTTTTTT.

This CDR3 reads CASSWDRRDTQYF. CDR3 in DNA: TGTGCCAGCAGCTGGGACAGGCGGGATACGCAGTATTTT. The J gene is TRBJ2-3, the V gene TRBV7-3, with TRBD1 identical over 8 bases. From germline, CDR1 is SGHTA and CDR2 FQGTGA. J lost 6 bases, V lost 4 bases, and 3 bases had no gene match. CDR3 length: 13 amino acids.

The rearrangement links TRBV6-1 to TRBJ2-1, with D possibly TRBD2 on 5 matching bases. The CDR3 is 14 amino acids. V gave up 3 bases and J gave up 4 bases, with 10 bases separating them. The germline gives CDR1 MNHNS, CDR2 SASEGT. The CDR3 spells CASSDGGWYNEQFF. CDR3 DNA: TGTGCCAGCAGTGATGGCGGGTGGTACAATGAGCAGTTCTTC.

The CDR3 bases are TGTGCCAGCGAAGCGAGCCTAGCGCAGACAGATACGCAGTATTTT. Translating gives CASEASLAQTDTQYF. The V and J genes are TRBV25-1 and TRBJ2-3; TRBD2 is a possible D gene (6 bases). This CDR3 contains 15 residues. The germline V gene encodes CDR1 MGHDK and CDR2 SYGVNS. Trimming took 8 bases from V and 3 from J, leaving 18 bases between them.

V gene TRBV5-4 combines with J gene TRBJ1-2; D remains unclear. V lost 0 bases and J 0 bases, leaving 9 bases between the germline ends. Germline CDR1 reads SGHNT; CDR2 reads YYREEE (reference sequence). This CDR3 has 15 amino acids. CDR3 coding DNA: TGTGCCAGCAGCTTGGGGGGAGATACTAACTATGGCTACACCTTC. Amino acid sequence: CASSLGGDTNYGYTF.

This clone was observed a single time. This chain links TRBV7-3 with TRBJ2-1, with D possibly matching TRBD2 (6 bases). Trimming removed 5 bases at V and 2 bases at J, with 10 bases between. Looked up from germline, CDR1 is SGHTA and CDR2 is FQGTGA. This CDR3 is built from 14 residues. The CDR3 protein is CASSPGEAYNEQFF. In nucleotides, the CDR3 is TGTGCCAGCAGCCCGGGAGAAGCCTACAATGAGCAGTTCTTC. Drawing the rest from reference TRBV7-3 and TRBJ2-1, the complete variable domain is GAGVSQTPSNKVTEKGKYVELRCDPISGHTALYWYRQSLGQGPEFLIYFQGTGAADDSGLPNDRFFAVRPEGSVSTLKIQRTERGDSAVYLCASSPGEAYNEQFFGPGTRLTVL.

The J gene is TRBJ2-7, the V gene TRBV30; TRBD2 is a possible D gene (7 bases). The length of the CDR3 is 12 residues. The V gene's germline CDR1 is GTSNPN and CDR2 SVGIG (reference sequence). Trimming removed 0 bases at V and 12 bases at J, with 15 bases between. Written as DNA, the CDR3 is TGTGCCTGGAGTGTAGGGGGGGTTCGGCCGTACTTC. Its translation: CAWSVGGVRPYF.

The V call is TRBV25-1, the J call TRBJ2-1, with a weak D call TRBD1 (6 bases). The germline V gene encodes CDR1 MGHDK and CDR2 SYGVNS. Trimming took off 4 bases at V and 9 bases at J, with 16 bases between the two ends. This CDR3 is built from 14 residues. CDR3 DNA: TGTGCCAGCAGTGCACAACAGGGACGCGGTGAGCAGTTCTTC. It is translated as CASSAQQGRGEQFF.

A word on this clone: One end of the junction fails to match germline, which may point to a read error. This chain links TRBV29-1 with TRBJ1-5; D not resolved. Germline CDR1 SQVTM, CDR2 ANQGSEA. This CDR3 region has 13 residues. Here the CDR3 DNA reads TGCAGCGTCGAAGACAACGCGGATCAGCCCCAGCATTTT. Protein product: CSVEDNADQPQHF.